Listed below are T cell receptor beta chains from one sample, sequenced in a study of PD-1 blockade in mismatch repair-deficient tumors. Clones were sequenced by immunoSEQ multiplex PCR, and TCRdb holds only the in-frame ones, with some missing. The data show under 150,000 clones, with about 86% seen just once and roughly 14% held by the top ten. Sequencing was performed on peripheral blood, taken 44 weeks after starting pembrolizumab. Receptors originate from an adult with mismatch repair-deficient cancer. Each CDR3 is given with its conserved first and last residue. Fields, in order: J gene, V gene, CDR3 protein.

j_call: TRBJ2-7; v_call: TRBV7-6; cdr3_aa: CASSSPDQGIYEQYF
j_call: TRBJ1-1; v_call: TRBV4-3; cdr3_aa: CASSQGLGGTEAFF
j_call: TRBJ2-3; v_call: TRBV27; cdr3_aa: CASSSPGTGADTQYF
j_call: TRBJ2-4; v_call: TRBV6-1; cdr3_aa: CASSQRQGDVVDF
j_call: TRBJ2-5; v_call: TRBV7-6; cdr3_aa: CASSLRTSGSQETQYF
j_call: TRBJ1-2; v_call: TRBV5-5; cdr3_aa: CASSLREIPNYGYTF
j_call: TRBJ2-7; v_call: TRBV5-6; cdr3_aa: CACSLGQGHEQYF
j_call: TRBJ2-3; v_call: TRBV19; cdr3_aa: CASSIQSTDTQYF
j_call: TRBJ2-7; v_call: TRBV9; cdr3_aa: CASSVNDRGPLYEQYF
j_call: TRBJ1-2; v_call: TRBV4-1; cdr3_aa: CASSLSSGGGYTF
j_call: TRBJ2-3; v_call: TRBV29-1; cdr3_aa: CSVEEDRDFSTDTQYF
j_call: TRBJ2-1; v_call: TRBV10-2; cdr3_aa: CASTLTSGRLPSYNEQFF
j_call: TRBJ2-7; v_call: TRBV14; cdr3_aa: CASSQRTGDSEQYF
j_call: TRBJ2-5; v_call: TRBV7-9; cdr3_aa: CASSFERGLETQYF
j_call: TRBJ2-6; v_call: TRBV2; cdr3_aa: CASRATFLLAGGSGANVLTF
j_call: TRBJ2-3; v_call: TRBV4-1; cdr3_aa: CASSPEGSSTDTQYF
j_call: TRBJ2-3; v_call: TRBV5-1; cdr3_aa: CASCRSSGRTDTQYF
j_call: TRBJ2-1; v_call: TRBV4-1; cdr3_aa: CASRTQETGGEQFF
j_call: TRBJ2-5; v_call: TRBV23-1; cdr3_aa: CASSSGGETQYF
j_call: TRBJ2-2; v_call: TRBV19; cdr3_aa: CASSVTGGTGELFF
j_call: TRBJ1-4; v_call: TRBV4-3; cdr3_aa: CASSQGREEKLFF
j_call: TRBJ2-1; v_call: TRBV7-9; cdr3_aa: CASSSPIGRVYNEQFF
j_call: TRBJ2-7; v_call: TRBV4-1; cdr3_aa: CASSSRDRQGFYEQYF
j_call: TRBJ2-7; v_call: TRBV19; cdr3_aa: CASKQGQGAYEQYF
j_call: TRBJ1-3; v_call: TRBV27; cdr3_aa: CASSLFKGSGNTIYF
j_call: TRBJ2-1; v_call: TRBV9; cdr3_aa: CASSEPGLARINEQFF
j_call: TRBJ2-3; v_call: TRBV12-5; cdr3_aa: CASGTGTSTDTQYF
j_call: TRBJ1-2; v_call: TRBV4-2; cdr3_aa: CASSQDGGQHYGYTF
j_call: TRBJ2-7; v_call: TRBV4-1; cdr3_aa: CASSQEDRAYEQYF
j_call: TRBJ1-5; v_call: TRBV10-3; cdr3_aa: CAIRRAENQPQHF
j_call: TRBJ2-1; v_call: TRBV6-5; cdr3_aa: CASSPRRERNEQFF
j_call: TRBJ2-1; v_call: TRBV6-1; cdr3_aa: CASSPLAGAYNEQFF
j_call: TRBJ2-1; v_call: TRBV19; cdr3_aa: CASSPGQGKYNEQFF
j_call: TRBJ2-7; v_call: TRBV11-2; cdr3_aa: CASSPVGGSSYEQYF
j_call: TRBJ1-2; v_call: TRBV14; cdr3_aa: CASSQTSSNYGYTF
j_call: TRBJ1-2; v_call: TRBV6-1; cdr3_aa: CASSERTGLNYGYTF
j_call: TRBJ2-2; v_call: TRBV27; cdr3_aa: CASSPRWDGELFF
j_call: TRBJ2-3; v_call: TRBV7-5; cdr3_aa: CARSPPWGEYTDTQYF
j_call: TRBJ2-1; v_call: TRBV12-5; cdr3_aa: CASGLTPARQGANNEQFF
j_call: TRBJ2-7; v_call: TRBV4-3; cdr3_aa: CASSQEALRFRGPNPYEQYF
j_call: TRBJ2-2; v_call: TRBV6-5; cdr3_aa: CASSYLGERSTGELFF
j_call: TRBJ2-7; v_call: TRBV4-1; cdr3_aa: CASSQAFGEQYF
j_call: TRBJ2-1; v_call: TRBV12-2; cdr3_aa: CASRTGAYNEQFF
j_call: TRBJ2-7; v_call: TRBV4-1; cdr3_aa: CASSLTGTSRSYEQYF
j_call: TRBJ2-1; v_call: TRBV28; cdr3_aa: CASSFPGLAGNEQFF
j_call: TRBJ2-2; v_call: TRBV11-2; cdr3_aa: CASIQTGNTGELFF
j_call: TRBJ1-4; v_call: TRBV6-1; cdr3_aa: CASSVGVEKLFF
j_call: TRBJ2-1; v_call: TRBV2; cdr3_aa: CASSLANTRSYNEQFF
j_call: TRBJ2-7; v_call: TRBV5-1; cdr3_aa: CASSGGAGAYEQYF
j_call: TRBJ1-2; v_call: TRBV28; cdr3_aa: CASSEGTIRVGGYTF
j_call: TRBJ2-7; v_call: TRBV6-1; cdr3_aa: CASSEVSGLAGGRLYF
j_call: TRBJ2-7; v_call: TRBV6-6; cdr3_aa: CASSYHTAGEQYF
j_call: TRBJ1-5; v_call: TRBV15; cdr3_aa: CATSEDRGQGQPQHF
j_call: TRBJ2-7; v_call: TRBV2; cdr3_aa: CASRRSGTEIRGYEQYF
j_call: TRBJ2-7; v_call: TRBV13; cdr3_aa: CASSSRDSYSYEQYF
j_call: TRBJ1-1; v_call: TRBV13; cdr3_aa: CASSLQGPNTEAFF
j_call: TRBJ1-2; v_call: TRBV11-3; cdr3_aa: CASSDDRGVYGYTF
j_call: TRBJ1-5; v_call: TRBV6-6; cdr3_aa: CASSFSSDRGNQPQHF
j_call: TRBJ2-3; v_call: TRBV6-1; cdr3_aa: CASSSPYRTDTQYF